A single sample gave rise to the 13 T cell receptor beta chains below, sequenced in a study of blood T cells in healthy people across ages. Alongside a J-beta primer mix, a sample-barcoded 5' primer served in a second PCR lasting roughly 6 to 11 cycles. TCRdb analysed the 5' RACE reads with MiXCR anew, one entry per CDR3 protein. The data contain hundreds of thousands of distinct CDR3 sequences, 58% of them singletons. The sequencing input was blood. These receptors all come from a young man in good health.

The chain recombines TRBV15 with TRBJ1-5; weak D call: TRBD1 (5 bases). V lost 3 bases to trimming and J lost 5 bases, with 14 bases between them. This CDR3 has 15 residues. Germline CDR1 and CDR2: LNHNV and YYDKDF (reference sequence). The CDR3 here is CATSRIQALYQPQHF. CDR3 sequence (DNA): TGTGCCACCAGCAGGATACAGGCCCTCTATCAGCCCCAGCATTTT.

V usage is TRBV4-3 and J usage is TRBJ2-5, with D perhaps matching TRBD2 (6 bases). The V and J ends lost 4 bases and 7 bases respectively, with 13 bases between them. CDR3 size: 13 residues. The germline gives CDR1 LGHNA, CDR2 YSLEER. The CDR3 sequence is CASSPGLEGTQYF. CDR3 nucleotide sequence: TGCGCCAGCAGCCCAGGGTTGGAGGGGACCCAGTACTTC.

The chain joins TRBV27 to TRBJ2-4, with D perhaps being TRBD1 or TRBD2 (5 bases each). The J call may be mistaken, given a closer DNA end match to TRBJ2-7. The CDR3 is 13 residues long. CDR1 and CDR2 from the germline V gene are MNHEY and SMNVEV (reference sequence). CDR3 residues: CASTGTKLSEQYF. CDR3 nucleotide sequence: TGTGCCAGCACCGGGACCAAACTATCCGAGCAGTACTTC.

The chain uses TRBV6-6 and TRBJ2-7; possibly TRBD1 for D (6 bases). Trimming shortened V by 6 bases and J by 1 base, and 16 bases separated the two germline ends. This CDR3 is 15 amino acids long. Germline V gene lookup returns CDR1 MNHNY and CDR2 SVGAGI (reference sequence). For the CDR3, the DNA is TGTGCCAGCAGCCAAGGACAGAGTCTATCCTACGAGCAGTACTTC. Protein: CASSQGQSLSYEQYF.

V and J are TRBV27 and TRBJ2-1, with D perhaps TRBD2 (6 bases). Germline CDR1 reads MNHEY; CDR2 reads SMNVEV (reference sequence). The CDR3 spans 13 residues. Trimming shortened V by 5 bases and J by 8 bases, and 13 bases separated the two germline ends. CDR3 loop: CASSETRQDEQFF. The CDR3 DNA is TGTGCCAGCAGTGAGACTAGGCAAGATGAGCAGTTCTTC.

The table lists this clonotype with a count of one. The V and J genes are TRBV29-1 and TRBJ2-3, with 9 bases lining up with TRBD1. The V segment lost 3 bases and the J segment 0 bases; nucleotides outside the gene matches: 7. This CDR3 contains 16 residues. Germline V gene data show CDR1 as SQVTM and CDR2 as ANQGSEA. The DNA of the CDR3 is TGCAGCGTTGAGACAGGGGGATACCTTAGCACAGATACGCAGTATTTT. Translating it yields CSVETGGYLSTDTQYF.

The CDR3 sequence is CASSQTGGGRETQYF. The CDR3 bases are TGTGCCAGCAGCCAAACGGGCGGAGGCCGGGAGACCCAGTACTTC. The chain combines TRBV3-1 with TRBJ2-5; tentative D call: TRBD2 (5 bases). The CDR3 contains 15 residues. Per germline, CDR1 LGHDT and CDR2 YNNKEL (reference sequence). Trimming took off 2 bases at V and 5 bases at J, with 15 bases between the two ends.

A few counts support this clonotype. This chain connects TRBV27 to TRBJ2-7, with TRBD2 identical over 9 bases. The length of the CDR3 is 13 residues. V lost 8 bases, J lost 4 bases, and 6 bases stayed unmatched. Germline V gene lookup returns CDR1 MNHEY and CDR2 SMNVEV (reference sequence). CDR3 sequence: CASSTSGLYEQYF. The CDR3 nucleotides read TGTGCCAGCTCTACTAGCGGGTTGTACGAGCAGTACTTC.

The chain combines TRBV10-3 with TRBJ2-7; the match to TRBD2 covers 9 bases. V lost 4 bases and J lost 6; bases outside the gene matches: 13. CDR1 and CDR2 (germline): ENHRY, SYGVKD. The CDR3 covers 16 residues. In nucleotides, the CDR3 is TGTGCCATCAGTGGACCGGGACTAGCTCGGAGTCGCGAGCAGTACTTC. Translated, it gives CAISGPGLARSREQYF.

This clonotype was seen a few times. J is TRBJ2-5 and V is TRBV7-2; D is perhaps TRBD1 or TRBD2 (6 bases each). The CDR3 spans 13 residues. Germline CDR1 reads SGHTA; CDR2 reads FQGNSA. Trimming took off 5 bases at V and 9 bases at J, with 16 bases between the two ends. The CDR3 DNA reads TGTGCCAGCAGCCTTCTCAATCGGGGGCCCCAGTACTTC. Its translation: CASSLLNRGPQYF.

The chain combines TRBV9 with TRBJ2-7, with D uncertain. CDR1 SGDLS and CDR2 YYNGEE come from the germline V gene. This CDR3 comprises 13 residues. Trimming stripped 0 bases from V and 6 bases from J, with 10 bases between. Written as DNA, the CDR3 is TGTGCCAGCAGCGTAGTCCCATTCCGCGAGCAGTACTTC. Its protein is CASSVVPFREQYF.

This chain connects TRBV6-6 to TRBJ2-7; D gene unclear. The CDR3 has 12 amino acids. Germline CDR1 MNHNY, CDR2 SVGAGI (reference sequence). Trimming took 8 bases from V and 3 from J, leaving 11 bases between them. The CDR3 is CASGAYYYEQYF. CDR3 nucleotide sequence: TGTGCCAGCGGCGCTTATTACTACGAGCAGTACTTC.

This chain joins TRBV29-1 and TRBJ2-3; 10 nucleotides align to TRBD2. Trimming took 6 bases from V and 2 from J; bases not matched to a gene: 14. The CDR3 spans 17 residues. CDR1 is SQVTM, CDR2 ANQGSEA, per germline. The chain's CDR3 is CSVRGALAGANTDTQYF. The CDR3 DNA reads TGCAGCGTCCGAGGGGCCCTAGCGGGGGCGAACACAGATACGCAGTATTTT.